This entry is about one T cell receptor (beta chain). Repertoires were generated with immunoSEQ multiplex PCR, while TCRdb's copy carries only in-frame clones and drops some. This sample carries some 110,000 clones, over 75% of them seen once, and the ten largest clones take around 3.9%. Trimming left V 0 bases short and J 1 base short, with 9 bases between. Per germline, CDR1 LNHNV and CDR2 YYDKDF (reference sequence). The CDR3 is 15 residues long. These data come from a study of blood T cell repertoires in COVID-19. Overall study context: Sites in the United States, Italy and Spain provided acute and convalescent COVID-19 samples. PBMCs, B-cell-depleted T cells, or T cells were the source of the cDNA or gDNA that made up the material.

The sample consisted of peripheral blood. The origin of this receptor is a man aged 50 to 60 with acute or convalescent COVID-19. V usage is TRBV15 and J usage is TRBJ1-1, with unresolved D. In DNA form, the CDR3 reads TGTGCCACCAGCAGAGAGCTCGGTGGGAACACTGAAGCTTTCTTT. Translation: CATSRELGGNTEAFF.